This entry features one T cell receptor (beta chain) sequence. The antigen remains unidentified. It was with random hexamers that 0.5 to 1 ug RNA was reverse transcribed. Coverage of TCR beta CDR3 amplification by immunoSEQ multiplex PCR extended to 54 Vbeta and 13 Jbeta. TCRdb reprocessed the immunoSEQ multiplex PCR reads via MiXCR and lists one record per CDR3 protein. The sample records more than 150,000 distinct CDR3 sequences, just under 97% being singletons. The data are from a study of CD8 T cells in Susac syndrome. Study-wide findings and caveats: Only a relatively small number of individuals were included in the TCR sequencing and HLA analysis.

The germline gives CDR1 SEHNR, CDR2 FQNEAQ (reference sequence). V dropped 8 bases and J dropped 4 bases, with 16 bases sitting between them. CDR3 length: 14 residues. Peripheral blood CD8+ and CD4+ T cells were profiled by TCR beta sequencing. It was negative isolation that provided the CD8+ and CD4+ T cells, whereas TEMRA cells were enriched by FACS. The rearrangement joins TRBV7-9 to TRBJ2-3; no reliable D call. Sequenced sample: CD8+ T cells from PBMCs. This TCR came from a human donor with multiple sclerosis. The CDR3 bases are TGTGCCAGCTCTGTCTCCCATCCCCCAGATACGCAGTATTTT. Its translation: CASSVSHPPDTQYF.